Below, one TCR beta chain is given with its context. This clonotype was counted at least ten times. Its antigen is not yet known. No much larger clone is present one base from it, and per-base qualities are unavailable. Reading from cysteine to phenylalanine, the CDR3 counts 16 amino acids. The retained sequence is limited to the CDR3, 48 bases, with the frame set at the first base. The CDR1 and CDR2 encoded by the germline V gene are SGHRS and YFSETQ. V is reduced by 1 base and J by 0 bases, leaving a spacing of 11 bases between them. The data originate from a study of T-cell reconstitution after alpha-beta-depleted transplantation in children (TCRdb year 2016). About the full investigation: T-cell immune reconstitution after TCRalphabeta/CD19-depleted allogeneic hematopoietic cell transplantation in children was quantitatively tracked in the study by means of TCR repertoire profiling.

The protocol used for the library was PCR. The instrument given in TCRdb is Illumina HiSeq 2500. TCR libraries were prepared with molecular barcoding, using unique molecular identifiers to normalize TCRbeta repertoire quantification. TCRdb took the public reads, trimmed them with fastp at Q25, ran MiXCR for clone calling and kept in-frame beta chains. For every CDR3 protein sequence, its rows merge into one entry that carries the most common genes and DNA. Here the sample has around 500,000 distinct CDR3 sequences; around 12% occur a single time. Of the sample, 5% to 6% falls within the top ten clones.

The chain couples TRBV5-1 to TRBJ2-1; too little of a D gene remains to name it. The source material was PBMCs from the stem cell graft donor, sampled from the stem cell graft. The clonotype was recovered from a human donor who donated a stem cell graft to a child with combined immunodeficiency. In nucleotide form, the sequence is TGCGCCAGCAGCTTGTATGCAGCGCGCTCCTACAATGAGCAGTTCTTC. Translated, it gives CASSLYAARSYNEQFF.